What follows are 7 T cell receptor beta chains derived from one specimen sequenced in a study of regulatory T cells in long-lasting Graves disease. Time point meaning: newly diagnosed GD, antithyroid drugs for less than 3 months. Following extraction of RNA from PBMCs, that RNA was used to make the TCR library. Library construction for TCR beta used iRepertoire HTBI primers and Arm-PCR of CDR3 regions. MiXCR, applied by TCRdb to the multiplex PCR reads, yields one record per CDR3 protein. Among roughly 560,000 distinct CDR3 sequences listed, more than 15% were seen once. The same sample was also used in a study of T cells in Graves' hyperthyroidism and ophthalmopathy.

This material consisted of peripheral blood mononuclear cells (PBMCs), taken at new diagnosis, from a patient treated with antithyroid drugs. Source of these receptors: a woman aged 35 to 59 with Graves disease.

Ten or more counts support this clonotype. The rearrangement links TRBV18 to TRBJ1-5; D is unresolved. CDR1 and CDR2 from the germline V gene are KGHSH and LQKENI. CDR3 length equals 14 residues. With 10 bases removed from V and 7 bases from J, the gap between germline ends came to 20 bases. CDR3 protein: CATRTGRTEQPQHF. Written as DNA, the CDR3 is TGTGCCACCCGAACGGGCAGGACTGAACAGCCCCAGCATTTT.

There are a few counts of this clonotype. CDR3 loop: CSVGPESSEQYF. The CDR3 DNA follows: TGCAGCGTTGGCCCGGAGTCGAGCGAGCAGTACTTC. The chain is built from TRBV29-1 and TRBJ2-7; D remains ambiguous. Trimming removed 4 bases from V and 6 bases from J, with 13 bases in between. CDR3 size: 12 residues. The V gene's germline CDR1 is SQVTM and CDR2 ANQGSEA.

This clonotype was detected ten times or more. The chain links TRBV12-3 or TRBV12-4 to TRBJ2-1; the D is unclear. CDR3 length: 14 residues. Trimming stripped 2 bases from V and 0 bases from J, with 5 bases between. CDR3 DNA sequence: TGTGCCAGCAGTTTAAGCGTCTCCTACAATGAGCAGTTCTTC. Its protein is CASSLSVSYNEQFF.

There are a few counts of this clonotype. The V and J genes are TRBV5-1 and TRBJ2-5; D may be TRBD1 (6 bases). The CDR3 length is 15 residues. V lost 7 bases and J 1 base, leaving 17 bases between the germline ends. The germline V gene encodes CDR1 SGHRS and CDR2 YFSETQ. The CDR3 DNA follows: TGCGCCAGCCGTCCAGGGGAACTGTCCCAAGAGACCCAGTACTTC. Amino acids: CASRPGELSQETQYF.

This clonotype was counted at least ten times. The chain employs TRBV6-1 and TRBJ1-1; the D is unclear. CDR3 size: 14 residues. Germline V gives CDR1 MNHNS, CDR2 SASEGT. V was pared by 4 bases and J by 4 bases, with 13 bases between. The CDR3: CASSVQITGTEAFF. For the CDR3, the DNA is TGTGCCAGCAGTGTGCAGATAACGGGCACTGAAGCTTTCTTT.

This clonotype has at least ten counts. The chain joins TRBV27 to TRBJ1-6, with D possibly TRBD1 on 5 matching bases. CDR1 MNHEY and CDR2 SMNVEV come from the germline V gene (reference sequence). CDR3 length: 14 amino acids. V was trimmed by 4 bases and J by 7 bases, leaving 11 bases between them. As DNA, the CDR3 is TGTGCCAGCAGTTCGTTCGGGGCAAATTCACCCCTCCACTTT. Its protein is CASSSFGANSPLHF.

This clonotype was found a few times. The V gene is TRBV28, the J gene TRBJ1-3, with a weak D call TRBD1 (5 bases). Deletions cut 2 bases from V and 5 bases from J, with 10 bases between. CDR1 is MDHEN and CDR2 is SYDVKM in the germline V gene. The CDR3 contains 14 residues. This CDR3 is CASSLTGARNTIYF. The CDR3 bases are TGTGCCAGCAGTTTAACTGGGGCCAGAAACACCATATATTTT.